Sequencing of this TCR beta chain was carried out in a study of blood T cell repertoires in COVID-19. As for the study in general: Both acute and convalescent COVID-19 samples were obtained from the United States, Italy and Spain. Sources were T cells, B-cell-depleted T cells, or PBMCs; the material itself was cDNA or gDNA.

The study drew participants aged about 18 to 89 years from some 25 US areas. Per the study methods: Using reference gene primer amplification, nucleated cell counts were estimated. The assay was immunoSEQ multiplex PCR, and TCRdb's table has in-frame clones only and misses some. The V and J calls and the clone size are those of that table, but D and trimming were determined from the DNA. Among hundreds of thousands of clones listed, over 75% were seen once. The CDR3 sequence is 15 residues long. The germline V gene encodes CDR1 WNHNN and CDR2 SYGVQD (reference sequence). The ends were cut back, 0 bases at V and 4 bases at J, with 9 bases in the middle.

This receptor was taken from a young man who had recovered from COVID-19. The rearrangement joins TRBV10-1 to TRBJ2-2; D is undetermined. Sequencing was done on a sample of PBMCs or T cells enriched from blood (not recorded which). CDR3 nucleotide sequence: TGCGCCAGCAGTGAGTCCACCTCGGGCACCGGGGAGCTGTTTTTT. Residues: CASSESTSGTGELFF.